The 4 T cell receptor beta chains in this list originate from one sample, sequenced in a study of blood T cell repertoires in COVID-19. Sequencing was performed with immunoSEQ multiplex PCR; in TCRdb, only in-frame clones are kept and a portion is missing. The sample lists under 65,000 clones, roughly 87% occurring once. Sequencing input: peripheral blood. Receptors originate from an elderly man in a cohort sampled during active COVID-19.

The CDR3, as DNA: TGTGCCAGCAGCTCAACCAGGGATACTGAAGCTTTCTTT. Residues: CASSSTRDTEAFF. This chain links TRBV12-3 or TRBV12-4 with TRBJ1-1, with D perhaps TRBD1 (5 bases). The CDR3 runs to 13 residues. Trimming took 6 bases from V and 5 from J, leaving 13 bases between them.

The rearrangement joins TRBV27 to TRBJ2-7; D perhaps matches TRBD1 (6 bases). V dropped 0 bases and J dropped 2 bases, with 14 bases sitting between them. This CDR3 region has 16 residues. Germline V lookup: CDR1 MNHEY, CDR2 SMNVEV (reference sequence). The DNA of the CDR3 is TGTGCCAGCAGTTTATCCCGACAGGTAGGCACCTACGAGCAGTACTTC. Protein: CASSLSRQVGTYEQYF.

The rearrangement joins TRBV19 to TRBJ2-4, with 8 nucleotides matching TRBD1. This CDR3 contains 13 residues. The germline CDR1 and CDR2 sequences are LNHDA and SQIVND (reference sequence). V dropped 6 bases and J dropped 8; count of bases not matched to a gene: 6. CDR3 coding DNA: TGTGCCAGTAGCACGGACAGGGTTGACATTCAGTACTTC. It specifies CASSTDRVDIQYF.

The rearrangement uses TRBV6-6 and TRBJ1-4; TRBD1 is a possible D gene (6 bases). Trimming took 7 bases from V and 3 from J, leaving 12 bases between them. Germline CDR1 MNHNY, CDR2 SVGAGI (reference sequence). The CDR3 is 14 amino acids. CDR3: CASTPRGPNEKLFF. CDR3 DNA: TGTGCCAGCACCCCCAGGGGTCCTAATGAAAAACTGTTTTTT.